The rows below give T cell receptor beta chains drawn from one sample of a study of T cell responses to AZD1222 COVID-19 vaccine. Sequenced by immunoSEQ multiplex PCR; TCRdb stores in-frame clones only, minus some. The sample has under 50,000 clones, about 82% seen once; the top ten hold 20% to 25%. The sample here was peripheral blood, taken 28 days after the second dose of the MenACWY control vaccine. The receptors derive from an adult who received the MenACWY meningococcal vaccine as a control. CDR3s include the opening cysteine and the closing phenylalanine or tryptophan. D genes are given only for firm matches. Only part of the rows carry a size: once, few, many, or a class if the clone is expanded.

>TRBD2|TRBJ2-1|.|TRBV9
TGTGCCAGCAGCCCCCTAGCGGGGGGGCTAGGAGAGCAGTTCTTC
CASSPLAGGLGEQFF
>.|TRBJ2-7|.|TRBV2
TGTGCCAGCAGTTCTACCGGGACTCCCTCAAGGTACGAGCAGTACTTC
CASSSTGTPSRYEQYF
>.|TRBJ2-7|few|TRBV7-2
TGTGCCAGCAGCCTGGCCCACCAGGGACCCTACGAGCAGTACTTC
CASSLAHQGPYEQYF
>TRBD1|TRBJ1-2|.|TRBV6-1
TGTGCCAGCAGTGAAGCCCCGGGACAGTCAACCTACTATGGCTACACCTTC
CASSEAPGQSTYYGYTF
>.|TRBJ2-1|.|TRBV9
TGTGCCAGCAGCTCCAGGGATGCCCCCTACAATGAGCAGTTCTTC
CASSSRDAPYNEQFF
>.|TRBJ1-6|.|TRBV14
TGTGCCAGCAGCCTGGGACACCCGAGCTCCTATAATTCACCCCTCCACTTT
CASSLGHPSSYNSPLHF
>.|TRBJ2-7|.|TRBV11-2
TGTGCCAGCAGCATCAGGGGGGGGCCGGCCTACGAGCAGTACTTC
CASSIRGGPAYEQYF
>.|TRBJ2-7|.|TRBV20-1
TGCAGTGCTAGAGATGGGTCGAAGCAGTACTTC
CSARDGSKQYF
>.|TRBJ2-7|.|TRBV5-5
TGTGCCAGCAGCTTGGGATCGGACTACGAGCAGTACTTC
CASSLGSDYEQYF
>.|TRBJ1-5|.|TRBV4-1
TGCGCCAGCAGCCCCCAGGGGTTTAGCAATCAGCCCCAGCATTTT
CASSPQGFSNQPQHF
>.|TRBJ1-5|.|TRBV19
TGTGCCAGTACCAGCTTGGGGGATCAGCCCCAGCATTTT
CASTSLGDQPQHF
>.|TRBJ1-6|.|TRBV5-1
TGCGCCAGCAGCGGATATGATAATTCACCCCTCCACTTT
CASSGYDNSPLHF
>TRBD1|TRBJ2-5|few|TRBV7-9
TGTGCCAGCCTCAAGACAGGGACCGGCGAGACCCAGTACTTC
CASLKTGTGETQYF
>.|TRBJ1-2|.|TRBV11-2
TGTGCCAGCAGTGGTGACGGATATGGCTACACCTTC
CASSGDGYGYTF
>.|TRBJ2-3|.|TRBV11-2
TGTGCCAGCAGGGTAGACGCAACCAGCACAGATACGCAGTATTTT
CASRVDATSTDTQYF
>TRBD1|TRBJ1-2|.|TRBV2
TGTGCCAGCAGTAAAGACGGGCAGGGGGCTGGTGGCTACACCTTC
CASSKDGQGAGGYTF
>.|TRBJ1-5|medium-sized|TRBV2
TGTGCCAGCAGGACACAGGGACCCAATCAGCCCCAGCATTTT
CASRTQGPNQPQHF
>.|TRBJ2-7|.|TRBV7-9
TGTGCCAGCAGCTTAATGGGGGCCTACGAGCAGTACTTC
CASSLMGAYEQYF
>.|TRBJ2-3|.|TRBV10-3
TGTGCCATCAGTGAGGCGGAGCACACAGATACGCAGTATTTT
CAISEAEHTDTQYF
>.|TRBJ2-5|.|TRBV30
TGTGCCTGGGGAGGGGGCGGGGGGCCGAACCAAGAGACCCAGTACTTC
CAWGGGGGPNQETQYF
>TRBD1|TRBJ1-6|.|TRBV30
TGTGCCTGGAGTAGGACAGGGGGGAATTCACCCCTCCACTTT
CAWSRTGGNSPLHF
>.|TRBJ2-2|.|TRBV5-1
TGCGCCAGCAGTCAGGGTAGGAACACCGGGGAGCTGTTTTTT
CASSQGRNTGELFF
>TRBD2|TRBJ2-2|.|TRBV7-7
TGTGCCGTTCCCGGGCGGGGGGTCGGGGAGCTGTTTTTT
CAVPGRGVGELFF
>.|TRBJ1-2|once|TRBV19
TGTGCCAGTAGTAAAGAACCCGGACAGTATTATGGCTACACCTTC
CASSKEPGQYYGYTF
>.|TRBJ2-7|few|TRBV30
TGTGCCTGGAGTCGGAATGAGCAGTACTTC
CAWSRNEQYF
>.|TRBJ2-3|.|TRBV2
TGTGCCAGCAGTGAAGATGTCTGGGGTAGGGCAGATACGCAGTATTTT
CASSEDVWGRADTQYF
>.|TRBJ2-2|.|TRBV18
TGTGCCAGCCGGGGGGACAGTGTGAACACCGGGGAGCTGTTTTTT
CASRGDSVNTGELFF
>.|TRBJ1-2|once|TRBV12-3/TRBV12-4
TGTGCCAGCAGTTTAGAGGTTTCCTATGGCTACACCTTC
CASSLEVSYGYTF
>.|TRBJ1-4|.|TRBV30
TGTGCCTGCGTACATGAAAAACTGTTTTTT
CACVHEKLFF
>.|TRBJ1-6|.|TRBV5-4
TGTGCCAGCAGCTTGGATCAGGGAGATTCACCCCTCCACTTT
CASSLDQGDSPLHF
>.|TRBJ1-2|.|TRBV6-1
TGTGCCAGCAGTGAAGAGCAGGCCAAGAACCACCTCTATGGCTACACCTTC
CASSEEQAKNHLYGYTF
>TRBD2|TRBJ2-1|.|TRBV6-4
TGTGCCAGCAGTGACATTAGCGGGACCTACAATGAGCAGTTCTTC
CASSDISGTYNEQFF
>TRBD1|TRBJ1-6|.|TRBV28
TGTGCCAGCAGTCCTCGACGGGACAGGGTAGTCTATAATTCACCCCTCCACTTT
CASSPRRDRVVYNSPLHF
>.|TRBJ1-4|.|TRBV20-1
TGCAGTGCTAGTGGACAAGGGGGGGTTGAAAAACTGTTTTTT
CSASGQGGVEKLFF
>.|TRBJ1-5|.|TRBV7-2
TGTGCCAGCAGCCAACGGCAGGGAACCCTAAATCAGCCCCAGCATTTT
CASSQRQGTLNQPQHF
>.|TRBJ1-5|.|TRBV20-1
TGCAGTGCTAGTCAAGGACCGTATAGCAATCAGCCCCAGCATTTT
CSASQGPYSNQPQHF
>.|TRBJ2-7|.|TRBV6-2/TRBV6-3
TGTGCCAGCAGCCGGGATAACGTGGGGGAGCAGTACTTC
CASSRDNVGEQYF
>TRBD2|TRBJ2-1|.|TRBV7-6
TGTGCCAGCAGCTCGGCCGGTCTGAGCGGGAGAGAAAACAATGAGCAGTTCTTC
CASSSAGLSGRENNEQFF
>.|TRBJ1-1|few|TRBV9
TGTGCCAGCAGCCCCCTGGAGGGGGTCACTGAAGCTTTCTTT
CASSPLEGVTEAFF
>.|TRBJ1-2|.|TRBV6-5
TGTGCCAGCAGCCGGACGGAGTACACCTTC
CASSRTEYTF
>TRBD1|TRBJ1-2|many|TRBV11-2
TGTGCCAGCACCTATAACGCAGGGGGTCATGGCTACACCTTC
CASTYNAGGHGYTF
>.|TRBJ2-2|few|TRBV7-9
TGTGCCAGCGGGGGGAACACCGGGGAGCTGTTTTTT
CASGGNTGELFF
>.|TRBJ2-7|.|TRBV12-3/TRBV12-4
TGTGCCAGCAGTCTATTTAAAGGAAACGAGCAGTACTTC
CASSLFKGNEQYF
>.|TRBJ2-1|.|TRBV4-1
TGCGCCAGCAGCCAAGCGCTTCAAGAGCTCCAGTTCTTC
CASSQALQELQFF
>.|TRBJ2-7|few|TRBV10-2
TGCGCCAGCAGTGAGTCGAAAAGGAGTTTTTCCTACGAGCAGTACTTC
CASSESKRSFSYEQYF
>TRBD1|TRBJ1-2|.|TRBV7-9
TGTGCCAGCAGCTTAGTTCCGGGACAGGGGTCCTATGGCTACACCTTC
CASSLVPGQGSYGYTF
>.|TRBJ1-1|.|TRBV18
TGTGCCAGCTCACCACCCGGGGGCCCCAACATGAACACTGAAGCTTTCTTT
CASSPPGGPNMNTEAFF
>TRBD1|TRBJ2-1|.|TRBV18
TGTGCCAGCTCGCCCTCCGGGACAGGGGCCTACGATGAGCAGTTCTTC
CASSPSGTGAYDEQFF
>.|TRBJ2-7|few|TRBV18
TGTGCCAGCTCACCCCAGGGGAAGGGAAACGAGCAGTACTTC
CASSPQGKGNEQYF